The present entry profiles one TCR beta chain with its context. This sample is part of a study of cytomegalovirus exposure and HLA in healthy donors. Whole-study context: An earlier analysis identified more than 90 million unique TCR beta sequences in about 200 million T cells. HLA-typed donors were the source of around 87 million unique TCRs, which an early data release held.

Participants comprised healthy donors of bone marrow. PCR primers comprised 60 Vbeta and 13 Jbeta primers. Data came from immunoSEQ multiplex PCR; TCRdb stores just in-frame clones and leaves some out. The sample yields about 81,000 clones, about 80% seen once. Germline V CDR1 and CDR2: SGHDN, FVKESK. This CDR3 has 15 amino acids. Trimming cost V 4 bases and J 5 bases, with 17 bases left between them. The chain joins TRBV14 to TRBJ2-5; D remains unclear. This TCR came from a man aged 50 or older in good health and CMV-seropositive. Source material: PBMCs. In DNA form, the CDR3 reads TGTGCCAGCAGCCCAGTGACCGGTGCGGCGGAGACCCAGTACTTC. It is translated as CASSPVTGAAETQYF.